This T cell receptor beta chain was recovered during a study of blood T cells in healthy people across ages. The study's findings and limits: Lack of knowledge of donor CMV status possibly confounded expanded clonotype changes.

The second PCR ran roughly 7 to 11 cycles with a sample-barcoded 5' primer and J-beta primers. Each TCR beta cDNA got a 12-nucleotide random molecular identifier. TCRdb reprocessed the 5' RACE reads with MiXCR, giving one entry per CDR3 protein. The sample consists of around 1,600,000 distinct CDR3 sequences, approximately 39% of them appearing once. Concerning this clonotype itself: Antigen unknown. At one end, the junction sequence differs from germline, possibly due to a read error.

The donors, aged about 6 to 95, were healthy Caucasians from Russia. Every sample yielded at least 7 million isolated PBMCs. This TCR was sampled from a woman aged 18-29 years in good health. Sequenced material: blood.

The CDR3 sequence: CAGSSGRVNEQYF. For the CDR3, the DNA is TGTGCCGGCAGCTCTGGGAGAGTGAACGAGCAGTACTTC. The chain uses TRBV7-6 and TRBJ2-7; tentative D call: TRBD2 (5 bases). This CDR3 is built from 13 residues. In germline, CDR1 is SGHVS, CDR2 FNYEAQ. The variable domain in full, completed from reference TRBV7-6 and TRBJ2-7, reads GAGVSQSPRYKVTKRGQDVALRCDPISGHVSLYWYRQALGQGPEFLTYFNYEAQQDKSGLPNDRFSAERPEGSISTLTIQRTEQRDSAMYRCAGSSGRVNEQYFGPGTRLTVT.